The clone carrying this T cell receptor (beta chain) has at least ten counts. This record belongs to a study of quantifying T cell responses using KT2 cells. Study-level information: Reverse transcription used primers in the TCR alpha and beta constant regions.

An oligo carrying a UMI was ligated to the cDNA 3' end. First-round PCR used three to five cycles and beta primers RC1.1 and RC1.2 covering TRBC1 and TRBC2. TCRdb used MiXCR to reprocess the UMI-ligation and nested PCR reads, holding one entry per CDR3 protein. In the table there are tens of thousands of distinct CDR3 sequences, under 14% of which are singletons. V lost 6 bases and J lost 6; bases outside the gene matches: 5. Germline V CDR1 and CDR2: MNHEY, SVGEGT. The CDR3 length is 14 residues. The rearrangement joins TRBV6-2 or TRBV6-3 to TRBJ2-1, with 10 bases lining up with TRBD1. Sequencing input: PBMCs spiked with cells of the T cell clone KT2. The receptor was derived from a human donor. CDR3 sequence: CASRTGGAGNEQFF. CDR3 bases: TGTGCCAGCAGGACAGGGGGCGCAGGCAATGAGCAGTTCTTC.